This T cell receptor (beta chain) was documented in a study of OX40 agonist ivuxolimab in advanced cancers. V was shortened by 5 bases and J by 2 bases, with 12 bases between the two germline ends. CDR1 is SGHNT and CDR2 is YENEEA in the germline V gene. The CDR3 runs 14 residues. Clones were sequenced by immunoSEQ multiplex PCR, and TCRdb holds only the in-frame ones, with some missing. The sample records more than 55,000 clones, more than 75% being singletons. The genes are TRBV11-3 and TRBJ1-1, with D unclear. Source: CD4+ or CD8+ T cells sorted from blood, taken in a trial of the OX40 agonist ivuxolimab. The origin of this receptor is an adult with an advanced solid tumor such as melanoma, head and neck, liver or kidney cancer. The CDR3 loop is CASSLDRYNTEAFF. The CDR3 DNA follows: TGTGCCAGCAGCCTTGACCGATATAACACTGAAGCTTTCTTT.